The rows below give T cell receptor beta chains drawn from one sample of a study of identical twins. Via MiXCR, TCRdb re-called the 5' RACE reads, giving one row per CDR3 protein. The table lists around 240,000 distinct CDR3 sequences, over 9.5% of them singletons. The material sequenced was memory T cells sorted from blood. All receptors come from a middle-aged man in good health. Both conserved end residues are part of each CDR3. A D gene is named only where the DNA matches it firmly. The listing skips clone size in some rows; elsewhere it reads once, few, many or a size class.

V	size	J	D	length	CDR3	DNA
TRBV7-9	-	TRBJ2-1	TRBD1	15	CASSPRQGTGNEQFF	TGTGCCAGCAGCCCGCGACAGGGTACTGGCAATGAGCAGTTCTTC
TRBV6-1	-	TRBJ1-4	-	14	CASSDPTTNEKLFF	TGTGCCAGCAGTGATCCGACAACTAATGAAAAACTGTTTTTT
TRBV5-4	-	TRBJ1-6	-	15	CASSPDTGYNSPLHF	TGTGCCAGCAGCCCGGACACTGGCTATAATTCACCCCTCCACTTT
TRBV12-3/TRBV12-4	few	TRBJ2-3	TRBD2	16	CASTLVGSGTSDTQYF	TGTGCCAGCACTTTAGTCGGATCCGGGACTAGCGATACGCAGTATTTT
TRBV12-3/TRBV12-4	many	TRBJ2-6	-	17	CASSLSTRGPGANVLTF	TGTGCCAGCAGTTTGTCGACGCGGGGCCCTGGGGCCAACGTCCTGACTTTC
TRBV6-1	many	TRBJ2-1	TRBD2	13	CASRAGGWNEQFF	TGTGCCAGCAGGGCGGGAGGCTGGAATGAGCAGTTCTTC
TRBV5-6	-	TRBJ1-2	-	14	CASSSGGQNYGYTF	TGTGCCAGCAGCTCGGGGGGCCAGAACTATGGCTACACCTTC
TRBV3-1	few	TRBJ2-7	TRBD2	14	CASSRTSVTYEQYF	TGTGCCAGCAGCCGGACTAGCGTCACCTACGAGCAGTACTTC
TRBV4-2	-	TRBJ2-1	TRBD1	16	CASSTGTGQTYNEQFF	TGTGCCAGCAGTACCGGGACAGGGCAAACCTACAATGAGCAGTTCTTC
TRBV20-1	many	TRBJ2-5	-	12	CSATVIMETQYF	TGCAGTGCTACGGTCATCATGGAGACCCAGTACTTC
TRBV3-1	many	TRBJ2-3	-	13	CASSHRPTDTQYF	TGTGCCAGCAGCCACCGACCCACAGATACGCAGTATTTT
TRBV27	-	TRBJ1-1	-	14	CASRKQGSNTEAFF	TGTGCCAGCAGAAAACAGGGATCGAACACTGAAGCTTTCTTT
TRBV5-1	many	TRBJ2-2	-	14	CASSLSSLTGELFF	TGCGCCAGCAGCTTGAGCTCTCTCACCGGGGAGCTGTTTTTT
TRBV4-2	few	TRBJ2-1	TRBD1	17	CASSQQPGQGAYNEQFF	TGTGCCAGCAGCCAACAGCCGGGACAGGGTGCCTACAATGAGCAGTTCTTC
TRBV6-6	many	TRBJ1-1	TRBD1	13	CATMDRMNTEAFF	TGTGCCACCATGGACAGGATGAACACTGAAGCTTTCTTT
TRBV6-2/TRBV6-3	-	TRBJ2-4	TRBD2	20	CASSYWIQTSGRRAKNIQYF	TGTGCCAGCAGTTACTGGATCCAGACTAGCGGGAGAAGAGCCAAAAACATTCAGTACTTC
TRBV27	many	TRBJ2-7	TRBD2	14	CASGAGTSPYEQYF	TGTGCCAGCGGAGCCGGGACTAGCCCCTACGAGCAGTACTTC
TRBV7-2	-	TRBJ2-7	TRBD1	15	CASSLRDRGDYEQYF	TGTGCCAGCAGCTTAAGGGACAGGGGGGACTACGAGCAGTACTTC
TRBV19	few	TRBJ2-1	-	15	CASSPRASAYNEQFF	TGTGCCAGTAGTCCCAGGGCTAGCGCTTACAATGAGCAGTTCTTC
TRBV12-3/TRBV12-4	-	TRBJ1-5	-	14	CASSEAGFNQPQHF	TGTGCCAGCAGTGAGGCAGGGTTCAATCAGCCCCAGCATTTT
TRBV12-3/TRBV12-4	many	TRBJ2-3	-	14	CASSLVSVRHTQYF	TGTGCCAGCAGTTTAGTTTCGGTTAGGCATACGCAGTATTTT
TRBV6-5	few	TRBJ2-6	-	16	CASSYSGVPGANVLTF	TGTGCCAGCAGTTACTCTGGAGTACCTGGGGCCAACGTCCTGACTTTC
TRBV2	many	TRBJ2-3	-	16	CASSFPGLNIPDTQYF	TGTGCCAGCAGTTTTCCGGGACTCAACATCCCAGATACGCAGTATTTT
TRBV6-1	few	TRBJ2-7	TRBD1	16	CASSERGQGNPHEQYF	TGTGCCAGCAGTGAAAGGGGACAGGGGAACCCCCACGAGCAGTACTTC
TRBV12-3/TRBV12-4	many	TRBJ2-7	TRBD2	15	CASRRTSGGRSEQYF	TGTGCCAGCAGAAGGACTAGCGGGGGTCGTTCCGAGCAGTACTTC
TRBV20-1	few	TRBJ1-5	TRBD1	14	CSAKQGAAYQPQHF	TGCAGTGCCAAACAGGGGGCGGCGTATCAGCCCCAGCATTTT
TRBV7-3	many	TRBJ2-2	-	13	CASSPGNTGELFF	TGTGCCAGCAGTCCCGGGAACACCGGGGAGCTGTTTTTT
TRBV27	-	TRBJ2-2	-	15	CASSLLDPGTGELFF	TGTGCCAGCAGTTTATTGGACCCTGGGACCGGGGAGCTGTTTTTT
TRBV6-1	many	TRBJ2-5	TRBD2	16	CASSEGLAGPQETQYF	TGTGCCAGCAGTGAGGGACTAGCGGGGCCCCAAGAGACCCAGTACTTC
TRBV28	few	TRBJ2-7	-	13	CASSLGLGDEQYF	TGTGCCAGCAGTTTGGGCTTAGGGGACGAGCAGTACTTC
TRBV12-3/TRBV12-4	-	TRBJ2-1	TRBD2	13	CASSLGEGLEQFF	TGTGCCAGCAGCTTAGGGGAGGGGCTTGAGCAGTTCTTC
TRBV20-1	-	TRBJ1-4	-	15	CSARVTGATNEKLFF	TGCAGTGCTAGAGTTACGGGGGCAACTAATGAAAAACTGTTTTTT
TRBV10-1	-	TRBJ2-5	-	13	CASSESADRNQYF	TGCGCCAGCAGTGAGTCGGCGGACCGTAATCAGTACTTC
TRBV5-6	-	TRBJ2-7	-	15	CASSLGLQDLYEQYF	TGTGCCAGCAGCTTGGGCTTACAGGACCTCTACGAGCAGTACTTC
TRBV18	few	TRBJ2-2	-	14	CASSPRQATGELFF	TGTGCCAGCTCACCAAGGCAGGCCACCGGGGAGCTGTTTTTT
TRBV24-1	few	TRBJ1-1	-	12	CATGELNTEAFF	TGTGCCACCGGAGAGTTGAACACTGAAGCTTTCTTT
TRBV12-3/TRBV12-4	few	TRBJ2-4	-	16	CASSSQSSIAKNIQYF	TGTGCCAGCAGTTCACAGTCATCCATAGCCAAAAACATTCAGTACTTC
TRBV5-1	-	TRBJ2-7	TRBD1	15	CASSPGAQGAREQYF	TGCGCCAGCAGCCCTGGTGCGCAGGGGGCTCGCGAGCAGTACTTC
TRBV30	-	TRBJ1-5	TRBD1	13	CAWGTGADQPQHF	TGTGCCTGGGGGACAGGGGCAGATCAGCCCCAGCATTTT
TRBV3-1	-	TRBJ2-1	-	12	CASSQVGDEQFF	TGTGCCAGCAGCCAAGTTGGAGATGAGCAGTTCTTC
TRBV5-1	-	TRBJ2-7	-	15	CASSFGQINSYEQYF	TGCGCCAGCAGCTTTGGACAGATCAACTCCTACGAGCAGTACTTC
TRBV19	few	TRBJ2-5	TRBD2	15	CASSIGLADGETQYF	TGTGCCAGTAGTATTGGGCTAGCGGACGGGGAGACCCAGTACTTC
TRBV4-3	-	TRBJ2-1	-	13	CASSQERRNEQFF	TGCGCCAGCAGCCAAGAGCGGCGTAATGAGCAGTTCTTC
TRBV29-1	-	TRBJ2-7	TRBD2	13	CSVAREGNYEQYF	TGCAGCGTTGCCCGGGAGGGAAACTACGAGCAGTACTTC
TRBV7-8	many	TRBJ2-3	TRBD2	15	CASSPLAGGGDTQYF	TGTGCCAGCAGCCCACTAGCGGGAGGCGGAGATACGCAGTATTTT
TRBV6-2/TRBV6-3	-	TRBJ1-5	-	13	CASSPRGDQPQHF	TGTGCCAGCAGTCCCCGGGGGGATCAGCCCCAGCATTTT
TRBV7-9	few	TRBJ2-7	-	16	CASSLDWGRRNYEQYF	TGTGCCAGCAGCTTAGATTGGGGGCGTCGTAATTACGAGCAGTACTTC